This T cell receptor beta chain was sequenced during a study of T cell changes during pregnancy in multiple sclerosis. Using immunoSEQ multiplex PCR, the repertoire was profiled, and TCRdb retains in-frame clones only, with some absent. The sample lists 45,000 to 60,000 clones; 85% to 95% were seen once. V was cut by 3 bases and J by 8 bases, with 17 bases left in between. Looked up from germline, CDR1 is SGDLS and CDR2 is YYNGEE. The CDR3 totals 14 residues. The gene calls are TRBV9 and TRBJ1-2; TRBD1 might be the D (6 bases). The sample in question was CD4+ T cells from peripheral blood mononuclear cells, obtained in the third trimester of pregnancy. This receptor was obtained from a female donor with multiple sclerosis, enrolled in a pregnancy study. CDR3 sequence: CASSARGLGGGYTF. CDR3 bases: TGTGCCAGCAGCGCCAGGGGTTTGGGGGGGGGCTACACCTTC.